This TCR beta chain was captured in a study of T cell responses to AZD1222 COVID-19 vaccine. Overall study results and limits: Close to half of spike-specific TCRs reportedly recognize unmutated variant regions. The repertoires were collected only after the peak T cell response. The study identified only five to seven AZD1222 recipients as seropositive at baseline.

Per the germline V gene, CDR1 is SGHVS and CDR2 is FQNEAQ. The CDR3 covers 15 residues. V dropped 1 base and J dropped 5 bases, with 14 bases sitting between them. In the case of this clone: Its antigen is unknown.

TCRdb's copy holds only in-frame clones and misses some; the assay was immunoSEQ multiplex PCR. Here the sample spans 90,000 to 150,000 clones, 85% to 90% being singletons. The sample in question was peripheral blood, obtained on day 0 of AZD1222 vaccination. J is TRBJ1-2 and V is TRBV7-8, with D perhaps matching TRBD1 (6 bases). This clonotype was sampled from an adult in good health. For the CDR3, the DNA is TGTGCCAGCAGCTTAGTGGGCAGGGGCGGATATGGCTACACCTTC. It yields the protein CASSLVGRGGYGYTF.